The next 9 T cell receptor beta chains were all read from a single sample in a study of T-cell memory formation after mild COVID-19 (dated by TCRdb to about 2021). Library preparation used 5' RACE. Sequencing took place on an Illumina NovaSeq 6000. TCRdb's own reprocessing of the public reads used fastp at Q25 and MiXCR and kept productive beta chains. Entries are consolidated by CDR3 protein sequence, retaining the most common genes and DNA. The sample yields some 320,000 distinct CDR3 sequences; 15% were counted once. The ten biggest clones cover under 25% of the sample. The specimen was PBMCs or a T cell subset sorted from them (not recorded which). The receptors were gathered from a man between 18 and 35 years old who had mild COVID-19 (a few samples of this study predate the infection). The sample titles of this study are shuffled in the database, so cell type and time point are left out; the donor was told from shared clones.

The gene calls are TRBV6-5 and TRBJ2-2; D is undetermined. V was cut by 5 bases and J by 0 bases, with 4 bases left in between. Germline values: CDR1 MNHEY, CDR2 SVGAGI. This CDR3 has 13 amino acids. The CDR3 region has the DNA TGTGCCAGCAGTACCCCGAACACCGGGGAGCTGTTTTTT. It translates to CASSTPNTGELFF.

This clonotype was found a few times. CDR3 DNA: TGTGCCAGAAGACCCGGGGGACCGCCGAACACCGGGGAGCTGTTTTTT. Translating it yields CARRPGGPPNTGELFF. The V gene is TRBV6-2 or TRBV6-3, the J gene TRBJ2-2, with D possibly TRBD2 on 6 matching bases. The V gene lost 9 bases and the J gene lost 0 bases, with 17 bases spanning the gap. The germline gives CDR1 MNHEY, CDR2 SVGEGT. The CDR3 has 16 amino acids.

Only a few counts were recorded for this clonotype. The CDR3 loop reads CASSSTGKAFF. The CDR3 DNA sequence: TGCGCCAGCAGCTCGACGGGGAAAGCTTTCTTT. The chain uses TRBV5-1 and TRBJ1-1; D ambiguous. CDR1 and CDR2 (germline): SGHRS, YFSETQ. The germline V and J ends were trimmed by 3 bases and 9 bases, with 9 bases remaining between them. CDR3 length equals 11 residues.

V gene TRBV30 combines with J gene TRBJ2-7; D may match TRBD1 or TRBD2 (6 bases each). Trimming took off 1 base at V and 6 bases at J, with 7 bases between the two ends. The CDR3 runs to 11 residues. Germline loops: CDR1 GTSNPN, CDR2 SVGIG (reference sequence). The CDR3 nucleotides are TGTGCCTGGAGTGGGGGGGCCGAGCAGTACTTC. As protein: CAWSGGAEQYF.

The chain has TRBV7-6 and TRBJ2-7, with TRBD2 matching 7 bases. The CDR3 spans 14 residues. The trim removed 5 bases at V and 2 bases at J, leaving 6 bases unmatched. Germline lookup yields CDR1 SGHVS and CDR2 FNYEAQ. CDR3: CASSPSGDTYEQYF. In nucleotides, the CDR3 is TGTGCCAGCAGCCCCAGCGGGGATACCTACGAGCAGTACTTC.

In this sample, this clonotype turned up many times. V is TRBV29-1 and J is TRBJ1-1; TRBD1 matches at 9 bases. Germline V gives CDR1 SQVTM, CDR2 ANQGSEA. V dropped 3 bases and J dropped 8; count of bases not matched to a gene: 19. There are 17 residues in the CDR3. Here the CDR3 reads CSVESVGQGGRAGEAFF. CDR3 nucleotide sequence: TGCAGCGTTGAGTCAGTGGGACAGGGCGGTCGGGCGGGAGAAGCTTTCTTT.

This clonotype occurred a few times. V and J are TRBV28 and TRBJ1-6; D uncertain. V was cut by 7 bases and J by 7 bases, with 20 bases left in between. This CDR3 contains 16 residues. Germline V gene data show CDR1 as MDHEN and CDR2 as SYDVKM. CDR3 sequence reads: CASILGRAGWNSPLHF. DNA for the CDR3: TGTGCCAGCATCCTGGGGAGGGCGGGTTGGAATTCACCCCTCCACTTT.

The chain uses TRBV6-2 or TRBV6-3 and TRBJ2-6, with no clear D. Germline CDR1 and CDR2: MNHEY and SVGEGT. V lost 10 bases and J 4 bases, leaving 11 bases between the germline ends. The CDR3 has 13 amino acids. CDR3: CATGDPGANVLTF. The CDR3 nucleotides are TGTGCCACCGGAGACCCCGGGGCCAACGTCCTGACTTTC.

This clonotype has only one observation. V and J are TRBV20-1 and TRBJ2-1; unclear D gene. V shed 3 bases and J shed 5 bases, with 11 bases lying between them. Germline CDR1 DFQATT, CDR2 SNEGSKA (reference sequence). The CDR3 spans 13 residues. CDR3 coding DNA: TGCAGTGCTAGCCTTCCTATGGACAATGAGCAGTTCTTC. Translation gives CSASLPMDNEQFF.